The present T cell receptor beta chain was sequenced within a study of neurological immune-mediated disorders. CD4+ or CD8+ T cells, 950,000 to 1,000,000 per library, were used for sorted libraries. V shed 4 bases and J 3 bases; nucleotides not matched to a gene: 3. Germline V gene lookup returns CDR1 MGHRA and CDR2 YSYEKL. The CDR3 covers 15 residues. 5'RACE with 10-nucleotide random UMIs produced the cDNA. TCRdb reprocessed the 5' RACE reads with MiXCR, giving one entry per CDR3 protein. The sample holds 20,000 or so distinct CDR3 sequences; 6.5% to 9% are singletons and the top ten take less than 20%. This clonotype appeared many times.

This chain links TRBV4-1 with TRBJ2-7; 13 positions match TRBD2. The specimen sequenced was CD8+ T cells from blood. The sequence derives from a woman in her twenties or thirties with HTLV-1-associated myelopathy (HAM/TSP). CDR3 in amino acids: CASSLRLAGGYEQYF. The DNA for the CDR3 is TGCGCCAGCAGCCTCCGACTAGCGGGGGGCTACGAGCAGTACTTC.